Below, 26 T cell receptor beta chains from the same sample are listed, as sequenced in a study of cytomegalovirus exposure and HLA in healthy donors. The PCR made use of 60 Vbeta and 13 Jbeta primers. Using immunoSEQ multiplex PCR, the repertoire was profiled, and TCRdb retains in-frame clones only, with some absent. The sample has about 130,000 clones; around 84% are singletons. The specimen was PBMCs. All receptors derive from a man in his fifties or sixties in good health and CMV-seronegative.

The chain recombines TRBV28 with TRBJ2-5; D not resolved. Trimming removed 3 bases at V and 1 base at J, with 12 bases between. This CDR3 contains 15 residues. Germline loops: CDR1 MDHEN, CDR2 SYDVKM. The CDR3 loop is CASSFWQVLQETQYF. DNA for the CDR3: TGTGCCAGCAGTTTTTGGCAGGTCCTCCAAGAGACCCAGTACTTC.

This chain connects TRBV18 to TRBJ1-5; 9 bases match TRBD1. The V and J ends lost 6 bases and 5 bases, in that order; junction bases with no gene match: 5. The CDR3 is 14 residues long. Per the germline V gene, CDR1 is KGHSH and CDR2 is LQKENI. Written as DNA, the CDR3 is TGTGCCAGCTCGCTAGACAGGGGGTATCAGCCCCAGCATTTT. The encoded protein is CASSLDRGYQPQHF.

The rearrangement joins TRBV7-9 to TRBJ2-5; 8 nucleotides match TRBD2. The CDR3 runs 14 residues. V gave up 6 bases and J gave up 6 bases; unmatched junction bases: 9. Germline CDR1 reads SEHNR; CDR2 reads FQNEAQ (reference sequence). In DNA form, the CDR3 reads TGTGCCAGCAGGTCGGGGGGGCCTGGGAAGACCCAGTACTTC. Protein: CASRSGGPGKTQYF.

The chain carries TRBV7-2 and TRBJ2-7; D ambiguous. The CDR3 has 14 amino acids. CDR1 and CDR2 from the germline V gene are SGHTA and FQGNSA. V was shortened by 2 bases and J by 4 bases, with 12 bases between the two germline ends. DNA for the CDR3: TGTGCCAGCAGCTTACAACCCCAGGTTTACGAGCAGTACTTC. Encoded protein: CASSLQPQVYEQYF.

The DNA of the CDR3 is TGTGCCAGCAGCATCGGACAGGGAACCCACGAGCAGTACTTC. It yields the protein CASSIGQGTHEQYF. The chain is built from TRBV5-4 and TRBJ2-7; 8 positions match TRBD1. This CDR3 comprises 14 residues. The germline V gene has CDR1 SGHNT and CDR2 YYREEE (reference sequence). V shed 4 bases and J 5 bases; nucleotides not matched to a gene: 8.

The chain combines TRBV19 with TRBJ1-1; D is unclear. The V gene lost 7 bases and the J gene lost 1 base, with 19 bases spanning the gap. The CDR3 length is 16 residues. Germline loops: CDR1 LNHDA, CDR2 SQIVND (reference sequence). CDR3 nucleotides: TGTGCCAGTACCCCTTCCCCGGGGAAGGGGAACACTGAAGCTTTCTTT. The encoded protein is CASTPSPGKGNTEAFF.

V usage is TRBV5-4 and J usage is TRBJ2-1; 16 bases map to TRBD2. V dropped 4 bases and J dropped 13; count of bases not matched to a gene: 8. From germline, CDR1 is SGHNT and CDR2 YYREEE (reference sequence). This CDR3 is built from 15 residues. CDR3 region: CASSAGLAGGVLQFF. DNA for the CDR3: TGTGCCAGCAGCGCGGGACTAGCGGGGGGGGTTCTTCAGTTCTTC. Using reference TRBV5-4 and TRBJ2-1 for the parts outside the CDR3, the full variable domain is ETGVTQSPTHLIKTRGQQVTLRCSSQSGHNTVSWYQQALGQGPQFIFQYYREEENGRGNFPPRFSGLQFPNYSSELNVNALELDDSALYLCASSAGLAGGVLQFFGPGTRLTVL.

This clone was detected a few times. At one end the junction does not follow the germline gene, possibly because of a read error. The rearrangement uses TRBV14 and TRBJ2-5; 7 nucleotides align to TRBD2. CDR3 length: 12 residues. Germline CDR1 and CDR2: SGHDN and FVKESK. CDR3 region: CASSQGGRTRNF. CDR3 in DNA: TGTGCCAGCAGCCAGGGGGGAAGGACTAGGAACTTC.

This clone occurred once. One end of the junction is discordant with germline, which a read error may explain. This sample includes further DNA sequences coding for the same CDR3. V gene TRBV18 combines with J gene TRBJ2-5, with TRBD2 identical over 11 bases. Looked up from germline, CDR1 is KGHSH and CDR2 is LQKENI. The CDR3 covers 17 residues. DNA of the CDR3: TGCGCCAGCTCACCACCGTCTAGCGGGGGGAATCGAGAGACCCAGTACTTC. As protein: CASSPPSSGGNRETQYF.

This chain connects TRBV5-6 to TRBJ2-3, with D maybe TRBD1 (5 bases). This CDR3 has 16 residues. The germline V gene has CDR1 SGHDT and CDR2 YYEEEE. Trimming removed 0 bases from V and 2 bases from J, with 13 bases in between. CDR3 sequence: CASSLDLGPTTDTQYF. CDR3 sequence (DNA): TGTGCCAGCAGCTTGGATCTGGGGCCTACCACAGATACGCAGTATTTT.

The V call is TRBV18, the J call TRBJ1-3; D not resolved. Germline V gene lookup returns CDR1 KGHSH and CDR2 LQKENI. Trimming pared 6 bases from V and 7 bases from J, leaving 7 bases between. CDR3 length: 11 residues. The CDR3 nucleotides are TGTGCCAGCTCGAGGTGGAACACCATATATTTT. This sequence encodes CASSRWNTIYF.

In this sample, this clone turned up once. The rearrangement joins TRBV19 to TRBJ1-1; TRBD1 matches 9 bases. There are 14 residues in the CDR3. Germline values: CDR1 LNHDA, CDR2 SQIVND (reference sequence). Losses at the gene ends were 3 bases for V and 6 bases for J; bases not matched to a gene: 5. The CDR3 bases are TGTGCCAGTAGTATCCGGGACAGGGCGCCTGAAGCTTTCTTT. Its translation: CASSIRDRAPEAFF.

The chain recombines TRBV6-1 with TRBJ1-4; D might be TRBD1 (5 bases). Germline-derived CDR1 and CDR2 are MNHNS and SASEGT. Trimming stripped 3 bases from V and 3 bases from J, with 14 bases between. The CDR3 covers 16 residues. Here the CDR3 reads CASSEVLTDPNEKLFF. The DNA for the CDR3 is TGTGCCAGCAGTGAGGTCCTGACAGATCCTAATGAAAAACTGTTTTTT.

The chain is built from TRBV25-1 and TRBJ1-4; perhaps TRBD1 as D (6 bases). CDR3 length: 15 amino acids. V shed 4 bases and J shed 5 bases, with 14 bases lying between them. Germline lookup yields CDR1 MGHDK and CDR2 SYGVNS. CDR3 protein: CASSGWGLVNEKLFF. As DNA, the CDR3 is TGTGCCAGCAGTGGCTGGGGGCTAGTGAATGAAAAACTGTTTTTT.

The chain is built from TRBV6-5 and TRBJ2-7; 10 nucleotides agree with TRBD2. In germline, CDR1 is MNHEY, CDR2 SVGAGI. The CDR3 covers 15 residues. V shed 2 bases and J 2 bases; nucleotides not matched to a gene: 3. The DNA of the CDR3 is TGTGCCAGCAGTTACCGGCTAGCGGGGGCCTACGAGCAGTACTTC. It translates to CASSYRLAGAYEQYF.

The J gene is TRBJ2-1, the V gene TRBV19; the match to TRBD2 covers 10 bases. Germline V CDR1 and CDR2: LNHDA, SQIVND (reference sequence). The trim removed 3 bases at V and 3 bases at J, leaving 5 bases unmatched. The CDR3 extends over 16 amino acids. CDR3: CASSMSSGGHYNEQFF. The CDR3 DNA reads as TGTGCCAGTAGTATGTCTAGCGGGGGCCACTACAATGAGCAGTTCTTC.

The CDR3 sequence: CASGTSGGLGTQYF. The CDR3 coding sequence is TGTGCCAGCGGTACTAGCGGGGGGCTGGGGACCCAGTACTTC. J is TRBJ2-5 and V is TRBV27, with TRBD2 identical over 12 bases. CDR3 size: 14 residues. Germline V lookup: CDR1 MNHEY, CDR2 SMNVEV (reference sequence). V trimming: 8 bases; J trimming: 7 bases; junction bases outside the gene matches: 8.

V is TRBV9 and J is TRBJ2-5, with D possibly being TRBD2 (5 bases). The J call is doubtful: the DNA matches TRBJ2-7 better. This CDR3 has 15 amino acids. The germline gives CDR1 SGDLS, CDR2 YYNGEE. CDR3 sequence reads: CASSVESGGSYEQYF. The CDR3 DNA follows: TGTGCCAGCAGCGTAGAATCAGGAGGCTCCTACGAGCAGTACTTC.

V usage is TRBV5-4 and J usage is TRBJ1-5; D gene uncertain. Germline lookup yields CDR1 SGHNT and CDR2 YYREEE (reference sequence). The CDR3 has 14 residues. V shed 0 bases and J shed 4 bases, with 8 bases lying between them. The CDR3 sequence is CASSLGGTNQPQHF. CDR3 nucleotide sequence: TGTGCCAGCAGCTTGGGAGGCACGAATCAGCCCCAGCATTTT.

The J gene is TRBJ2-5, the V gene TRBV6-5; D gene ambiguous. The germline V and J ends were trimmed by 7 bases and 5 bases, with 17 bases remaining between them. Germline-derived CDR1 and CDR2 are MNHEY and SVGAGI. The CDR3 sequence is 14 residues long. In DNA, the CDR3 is TGTGCCAGCACCCCTTCCAGTGCCGGGGAGACCCAGTACTTC. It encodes CASTPSSAGETQYF.

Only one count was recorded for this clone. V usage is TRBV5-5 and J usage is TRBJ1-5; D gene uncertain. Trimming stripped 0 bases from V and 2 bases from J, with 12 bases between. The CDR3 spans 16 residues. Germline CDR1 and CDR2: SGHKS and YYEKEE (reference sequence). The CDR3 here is CASSLDSGQGNQPQHF. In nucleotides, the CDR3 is TGTGCCAGCAGCTTGGACTCGGGTCAAGGCAATCAGCCCCAGCATTTT.

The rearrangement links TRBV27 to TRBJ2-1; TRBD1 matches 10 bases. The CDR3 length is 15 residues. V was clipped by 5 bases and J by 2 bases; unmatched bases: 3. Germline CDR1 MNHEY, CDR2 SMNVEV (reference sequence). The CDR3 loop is CASSLGQGPYNEQFF. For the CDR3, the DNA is TGTGCCAGCAGTCTGGGACAGGGGCCCTACAATGAGCAGTTCTTC.

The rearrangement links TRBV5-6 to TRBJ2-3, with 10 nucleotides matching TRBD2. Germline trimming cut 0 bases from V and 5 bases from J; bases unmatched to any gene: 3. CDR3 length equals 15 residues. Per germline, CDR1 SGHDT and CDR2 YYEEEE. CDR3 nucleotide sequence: TGTGCCAGCAGCTTGGGAGCGGGGGGGATAGATACGCAGTATTTT. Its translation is CASSLGAGGIDTQYF.

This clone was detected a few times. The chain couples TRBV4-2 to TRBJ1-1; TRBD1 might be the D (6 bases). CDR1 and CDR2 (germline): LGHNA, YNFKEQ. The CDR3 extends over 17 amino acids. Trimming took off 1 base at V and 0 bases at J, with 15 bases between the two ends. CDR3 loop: CASSQAPGTGMNTEAFF. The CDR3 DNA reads TGTGCCAGCAGCCAAGCTCCTGGAACAGGGATGAACACTGAAGCTTTCTTT.

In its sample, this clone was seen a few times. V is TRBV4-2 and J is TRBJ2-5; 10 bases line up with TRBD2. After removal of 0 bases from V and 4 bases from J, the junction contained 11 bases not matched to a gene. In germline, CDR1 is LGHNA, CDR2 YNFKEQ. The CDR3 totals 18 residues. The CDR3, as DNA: TGTGCCAGCAGCCAAGATCGGAATAGCGGGGGGACGGGAGAGACCCAGTACTTC. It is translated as CASSQDRNSGGTGETQYF.

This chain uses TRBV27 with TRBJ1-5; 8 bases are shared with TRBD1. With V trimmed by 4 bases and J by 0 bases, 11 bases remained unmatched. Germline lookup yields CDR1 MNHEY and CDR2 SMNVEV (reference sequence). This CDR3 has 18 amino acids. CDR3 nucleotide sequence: TGTGCCAGCAGTTCGTTACCAGGGGGCCCGAATAGCAATCAGCCCCAGCATTTT. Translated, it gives CASSSLPGGPNSNQPQHF.